This TCR beta chain was profiled in a study of identical twins. This clonotype appeared many times. A universal primer site arose from template switching, and cDNA bore unique molecular identifiers. TCRdb reprocessed the 5' RACE reads via MiXCR and lists one record per CDR3 protein. The sample lists 250,000 or so distinct CDR3 sequences, approximately 7% occurring once. Germline trimming cut 8 bases from V and 6 bases from J; bases unmatched to any gene: 2. There are 12 residues in the CDR3. CDR1 is MNHEY and CDR2 is SVGEGT in the germline V gene. The same sample was also used in a study of yellow fever vaccine responses in identical twins. That report notes: After vaccination, twins' T cell response reportedly seemed partly convergent, partly personalized.

This chain links TRBV6-2 or TRBV6-3 with TRBJ2-2; 8 bases fit TRBD2. Sequencing used memory (CD45RO+) T cells sorted from blood. This receptor was obtained from a woman aged 18-29 years in good health. The CDR3 DNA reads TGTGCCAGCCGAGCGGGAGCCGGGGAGCTGTTTTTT. This gives the protein CASRAGAGELFF.